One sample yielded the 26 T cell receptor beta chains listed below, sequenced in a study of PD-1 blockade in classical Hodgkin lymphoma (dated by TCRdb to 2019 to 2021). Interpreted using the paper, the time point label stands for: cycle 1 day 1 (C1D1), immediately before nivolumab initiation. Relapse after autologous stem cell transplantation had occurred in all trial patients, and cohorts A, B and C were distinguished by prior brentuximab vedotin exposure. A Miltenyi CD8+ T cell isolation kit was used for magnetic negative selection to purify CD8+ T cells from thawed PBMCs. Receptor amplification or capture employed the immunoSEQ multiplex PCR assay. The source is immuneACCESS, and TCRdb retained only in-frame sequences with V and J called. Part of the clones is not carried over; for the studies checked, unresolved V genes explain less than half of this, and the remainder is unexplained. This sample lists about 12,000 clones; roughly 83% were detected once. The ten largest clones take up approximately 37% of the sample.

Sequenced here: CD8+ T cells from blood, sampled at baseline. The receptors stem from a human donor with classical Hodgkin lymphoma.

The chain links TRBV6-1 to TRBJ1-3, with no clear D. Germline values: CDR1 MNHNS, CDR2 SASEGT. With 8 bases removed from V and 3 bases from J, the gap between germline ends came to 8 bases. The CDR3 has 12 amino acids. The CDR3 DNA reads TGTGCCAGCGCCGACGGTGGAAACACCATATATTTT. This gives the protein CASADGGNTIYF.

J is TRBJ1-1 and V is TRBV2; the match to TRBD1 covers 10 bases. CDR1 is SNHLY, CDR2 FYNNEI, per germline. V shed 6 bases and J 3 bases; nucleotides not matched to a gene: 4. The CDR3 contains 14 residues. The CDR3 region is CASRRGTGDTEAFF. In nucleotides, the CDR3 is TGTGCCAGCAGAAGGGGGACAGGGGACACTGAAGCTTTCTTT.

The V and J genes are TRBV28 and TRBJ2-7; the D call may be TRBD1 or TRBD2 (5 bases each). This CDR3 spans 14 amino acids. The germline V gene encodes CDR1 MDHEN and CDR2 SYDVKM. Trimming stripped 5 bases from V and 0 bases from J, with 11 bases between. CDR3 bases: TGTGCCAGCAGTCCCCACGGGACCTCCTACGAGCAGTACTTC. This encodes CASSPHGTSYEQYF.

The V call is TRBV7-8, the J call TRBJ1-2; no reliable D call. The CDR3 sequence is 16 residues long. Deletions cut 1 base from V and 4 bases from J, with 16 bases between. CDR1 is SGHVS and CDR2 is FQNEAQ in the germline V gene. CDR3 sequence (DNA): TGTGCCAGCAGCTTAGGCTCGACCGCGAGCGGCTATGGCTACACCTTC. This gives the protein CASSLGSTASGYGYTF.

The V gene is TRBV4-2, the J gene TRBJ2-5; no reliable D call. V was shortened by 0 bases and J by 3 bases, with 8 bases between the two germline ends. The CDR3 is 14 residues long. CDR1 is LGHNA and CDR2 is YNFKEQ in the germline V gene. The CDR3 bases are TGTGCCAGCAGCCAAGAAGGAGTGGAAGAGACCCAGTACTTC. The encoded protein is CASSQEGVEETQYF.

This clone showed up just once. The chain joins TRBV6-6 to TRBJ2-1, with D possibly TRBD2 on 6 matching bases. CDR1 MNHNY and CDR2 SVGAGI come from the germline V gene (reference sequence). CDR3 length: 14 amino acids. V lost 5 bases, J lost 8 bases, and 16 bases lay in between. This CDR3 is CASSLGGPGDEQFF. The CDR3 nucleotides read TGTGCCAGCAGTCTAGGAGGGCCTGGGGATGAGCAGTTCTTC.

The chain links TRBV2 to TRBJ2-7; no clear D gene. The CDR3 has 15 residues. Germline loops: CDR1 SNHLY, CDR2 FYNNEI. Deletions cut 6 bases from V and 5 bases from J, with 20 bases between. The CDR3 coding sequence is TGTGCCAGCAGCGATACATCCAAGATTCCAAACGAGCAGTACTTC. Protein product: CASSDTSKIPNEQYF.

In DNA form, the CDR3 reads TGTGCCAGCAGCTCTCCCCTCGGGGGTGGCTACACCTTC. This encodes CASSSPLGGGYTF. The gene calls are TRBV7-2 and TRBJ1-2, with TRBD1 as a possible D gene (5 bases). This CDR3 is built from 13 residues. CDR1 is SGHTA, CDR2 FQGNSA, per germline. The ends were cut back, 4 bases at V and 7 bases at J, with 13 bases in the middle. Full variable domain (rest looked up from reference TRBV7-2 and TRBJ1-2): GAGVSQSPSNKVTEKGKDVELRCDPISGHTALYWYRQSLGQGLEFLIYFQGNSAPDKSGLPSDRFSAERTGGSVSTLTIQRTQQEDSAVYLCASSSPLGGGYTFGSGTRLTVV.

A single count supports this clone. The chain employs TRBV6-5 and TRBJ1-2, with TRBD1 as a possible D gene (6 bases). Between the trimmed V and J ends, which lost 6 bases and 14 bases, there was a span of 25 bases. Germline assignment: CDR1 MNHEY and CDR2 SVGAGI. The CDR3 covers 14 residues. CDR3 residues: CASSPFLAAGEGTF. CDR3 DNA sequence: TGTGCCAGCAGCCCGTTTCTTGCCGCAGGGGAGGGGACCTTC.

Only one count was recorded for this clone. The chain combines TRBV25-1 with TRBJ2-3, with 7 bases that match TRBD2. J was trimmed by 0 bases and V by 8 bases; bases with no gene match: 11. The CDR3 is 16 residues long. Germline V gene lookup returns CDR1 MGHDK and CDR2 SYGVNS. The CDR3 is CASFHSGSGSTDTQYF. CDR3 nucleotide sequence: TGTGCCAGCTTCCACTCGGGTAGCGGGAGCACAGATACGCAGTATTTT.

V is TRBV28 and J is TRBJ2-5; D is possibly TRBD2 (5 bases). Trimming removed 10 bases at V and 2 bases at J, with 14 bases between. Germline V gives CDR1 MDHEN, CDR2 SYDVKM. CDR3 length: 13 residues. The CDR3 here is CATRIGVQETQYF. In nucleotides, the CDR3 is TGTGCCACCAGGATCGGGGTTCAAGAGACCCAGTACTTC.

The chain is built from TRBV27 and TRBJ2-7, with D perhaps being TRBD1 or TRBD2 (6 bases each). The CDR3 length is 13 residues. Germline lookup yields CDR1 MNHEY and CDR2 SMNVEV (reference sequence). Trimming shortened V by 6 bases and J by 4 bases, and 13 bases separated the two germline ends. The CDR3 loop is CASSLRGGYEQYF. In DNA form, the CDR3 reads TGTGCCAGCAGCCTCAGAGGGGGGTACGAGCAGTACTTC.

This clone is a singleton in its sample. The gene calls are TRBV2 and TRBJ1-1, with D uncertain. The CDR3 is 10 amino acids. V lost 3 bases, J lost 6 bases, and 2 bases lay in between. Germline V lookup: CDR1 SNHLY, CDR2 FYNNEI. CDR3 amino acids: CASSDSEAFF. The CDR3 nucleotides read TGTGCCAGCAGTGATTCTGAAGCTTTCTTT.

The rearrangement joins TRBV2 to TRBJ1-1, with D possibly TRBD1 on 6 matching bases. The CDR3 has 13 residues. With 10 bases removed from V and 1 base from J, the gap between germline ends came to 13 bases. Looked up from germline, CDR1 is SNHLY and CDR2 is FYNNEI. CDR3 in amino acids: CATGGGPNTEAFF. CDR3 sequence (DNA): TGTGCCACCGGGGGGGGGCCGAACACTGAAGCTTTCTTT.

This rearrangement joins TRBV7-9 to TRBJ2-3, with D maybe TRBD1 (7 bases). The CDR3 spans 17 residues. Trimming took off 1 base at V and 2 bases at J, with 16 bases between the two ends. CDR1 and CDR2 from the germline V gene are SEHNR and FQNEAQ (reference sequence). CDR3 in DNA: TGTGCCAGCAGCTTAGAGACTAGACAGGGCTCCACAGATACGCAGTATTTT. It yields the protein CASSLETRQGSTDTQYF.

The CDR3 nucleotides read TGTGCCAGCAGTTTATCCGCGGGGCGCTACGAGCAGTACTTC. It translates to CASSLSAGRYEQYF. This sequence joins TRBV28 and TRBJ2-7; tentatively, D is TRBD2 (6 bases). Germline values: CDR1 MDHEN, CDR2 SYDVKM. V dropped 1 base and J dropped 3 bases, with 10 bases sitting between them. The CDR3 is 14 amino acids.

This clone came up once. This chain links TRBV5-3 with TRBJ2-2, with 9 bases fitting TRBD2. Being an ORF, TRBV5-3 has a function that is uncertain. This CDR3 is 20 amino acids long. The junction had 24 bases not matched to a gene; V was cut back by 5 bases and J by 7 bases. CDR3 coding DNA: TGTGCCAGAAGGGGTGGATATAAGTACCATAGCGGGAGTGAAAACGGGGAGCTGTTTTTT. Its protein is CARRGGYKYHSGSENGELFF.

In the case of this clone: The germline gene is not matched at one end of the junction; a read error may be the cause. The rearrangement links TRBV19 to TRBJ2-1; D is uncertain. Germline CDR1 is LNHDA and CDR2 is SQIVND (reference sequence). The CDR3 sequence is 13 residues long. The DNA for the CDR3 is TGTGCCAGTAGTATAAACTCCTACAATGAACAGTTCTTC. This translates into CASSINSYNEQFF.

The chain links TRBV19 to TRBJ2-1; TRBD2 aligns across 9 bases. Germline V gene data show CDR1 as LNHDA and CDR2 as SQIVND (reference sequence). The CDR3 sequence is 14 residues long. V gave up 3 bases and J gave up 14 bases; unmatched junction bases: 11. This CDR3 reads CASSIDVLAGLKFF. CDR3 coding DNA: TGTGCCAGTAGTATCGACGTGCTAGCGGGGTTAAAGTTCTTC.

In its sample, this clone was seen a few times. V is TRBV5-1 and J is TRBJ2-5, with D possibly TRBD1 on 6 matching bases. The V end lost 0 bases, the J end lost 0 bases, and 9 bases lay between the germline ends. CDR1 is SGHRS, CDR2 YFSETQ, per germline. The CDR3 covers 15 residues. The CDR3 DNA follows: TGCGCCAGCAGCTTGGTCGACAGGTACCAAGAGACCCAGTACTTC. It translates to CASSLVDRYQETQYF.

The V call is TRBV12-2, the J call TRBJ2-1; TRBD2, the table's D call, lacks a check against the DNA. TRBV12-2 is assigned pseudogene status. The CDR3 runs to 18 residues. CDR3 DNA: TGTGCAAGTCTACTTAAGGGCCTAGCGGGAGGGCCTAACAATGAGCAGTTCTTC. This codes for CASLLKGLAGGPNNEQFF.

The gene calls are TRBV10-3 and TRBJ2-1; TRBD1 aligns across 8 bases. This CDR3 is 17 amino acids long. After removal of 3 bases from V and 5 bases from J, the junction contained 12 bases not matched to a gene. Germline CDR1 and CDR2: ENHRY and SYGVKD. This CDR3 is CAISERSSGGRNNEQFF. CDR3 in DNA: TGTGCCATCAGTGAAAGATCTTCAGGGGGCAGAAACAATGAGCAGTTCTTC.

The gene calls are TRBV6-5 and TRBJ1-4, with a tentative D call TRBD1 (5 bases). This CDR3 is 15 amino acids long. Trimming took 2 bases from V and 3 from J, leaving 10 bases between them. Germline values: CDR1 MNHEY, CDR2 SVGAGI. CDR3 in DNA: TGTGCCAGCAGTTACACGGGGGGTTCTAATGAAAAACTGTTTTTT. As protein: CASSYTGGSNEKLFF.

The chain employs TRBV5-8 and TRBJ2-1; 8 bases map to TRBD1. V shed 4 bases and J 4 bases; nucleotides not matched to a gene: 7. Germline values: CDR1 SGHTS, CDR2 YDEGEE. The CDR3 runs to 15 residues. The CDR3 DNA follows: TGTGCCAGCAGCCCCAGCAGACAGGGGTACAATGAGCAGTTCTTC. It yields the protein CASSPSRQGYNEQFF. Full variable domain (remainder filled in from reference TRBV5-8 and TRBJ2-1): EAGVTQSPTHLIKTRGQQATLRCSPISGHTSVYWYQQALGLGLQFLLWYDEGEERNRGNFPPRFSGRQFPNYSSELNVNALELEDSALYLCASSPSRQGYNEQFFGPGTRLTVL.

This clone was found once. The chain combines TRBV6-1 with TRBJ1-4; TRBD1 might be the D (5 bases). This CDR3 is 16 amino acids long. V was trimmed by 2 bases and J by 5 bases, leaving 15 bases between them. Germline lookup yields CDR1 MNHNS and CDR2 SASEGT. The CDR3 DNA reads TGTGCCAGCAGTGAATTGGGGCAGGCCAGCAATGAAAAACTGTTTTTT. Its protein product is CASSELGQASNEKLFF.

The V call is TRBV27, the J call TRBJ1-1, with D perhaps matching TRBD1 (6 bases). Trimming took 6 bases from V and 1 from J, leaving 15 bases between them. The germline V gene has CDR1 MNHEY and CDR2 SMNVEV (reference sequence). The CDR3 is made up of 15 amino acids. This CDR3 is CASSIQGLANTEAFF. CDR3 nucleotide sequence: TGTGCCAGCAGCATACAGGGTTTGGCGAACACTGAAGCTTTCTTT.